Listed below are T cell receptor beta chains from one sample, sequenced in a study of T-cell memory formation after mild COVID-19. Each CDR3 protein is one row after TCRdb ran MiXCR on the 5' RACE reads. Of roughly 280,000 distinct CDR3 sequences in the sample, 7.5% to 9.5% were seen once. The source material was PBMCs or a T cell subset sorted from them (not recorded which). All receptors derive from a man aged 18 to 35 who had mild COVID-19 (a few samples of this study predate the infection). Cell type and time point are not known. Each CDR3 is given with its conserved first and last residue. Each record gives: V gene, clone size, J gene, CDR3 protein. The size field is filled for only some rows; it gives once, few, many or a size class.

>TRBV5-6|few|TRBJ1-5
CASSLWATGYSNQPQHF
>TRBV5-1|many|TRBJ1-1
CASSLKLETEAFF
>TRBV7-9|.|TRBJ1-6
CASSFGLSMSSYNSPLHF
>TRBV20-1|.|TRBJ1-3
CSASSGTGSTGNTIYF
>TRBV14|.|TRBJ2-5
CASSLYYERGARETQYF
>TRBV6-2/TRBV6-3|few|TRBJ2-3
CASGWTSGGQDTQYF
>TRBV18|.|TRBJ1-5
CASSPGLNNQPQHF
>TRBV20-1|few|TRBJ2-3
CRRGGADTQYF
>TRBV5-5|few|TRBJ1-3
CASSPDPHSGNTIYF
>TRBV2|.|TRBJ2-2
CASTRLAGGTGELFF
>TRBV5-1|few|TRBJ2-1
CASSSPGAGEQFF
>TRBV11-2|once|TRBJ1-2
CASSPIGGRDYGYTF
>TRBV7-2|many|TRBJ2-6
CASRGYLGNGANVLTF
>TRBV6-1|few|TRBJ2-1
CASSTPGPRYKNEQFF
>TRBV5-1|few|TRBJ2-2
CASSWDRHPGELFF
>TRBV7-2|few|TRBJ2-5
CASSLLTSRETQYF
>TRBV13|.|.
CASSPGERGPLLEQYF
>TRBV6-5|many|TRBJ1-2
CASSYRGTGVFYGYTF
>TRBV12-3/TRBV12-4|few|TRBJ1-2
CASSRSRGHGYTF
>TRBV12-3/TRBV12-4|few|TRBJ2-2
CASSLGGGWNTGELFF
>TRBV19|many|TRBJ2-3
CASSIPGLTDTQYF
>TRBV4-3|.|TRBJ2-1
CASSPQDTAADNEQFF
>TRBV4-1|.|TRBJ2-1
CASSQILALNEQFF
>TRBV4-1|.|TRBJ1-2
CASSQESGYDYGYTF
>TRBV6-1|.|TRBJ2-7
CASSESGPREQYF
>TRBV7-2|.|TRBJ1-4
CASSLDGSNEKLFF
>TRBV12-3/TRBV12-4|.|TRBJ1-1
CASSLMMTEAFF
>TRBV6-5|.|TRBJ2-2
CASSYGWLAANTGELFF
>TRBV7-2|.|TRBJ1-1
CASSPRQKLTEAFF
>TRBV12-3/TRBV12-4|.|TRBJ1-1
CASGGGPGTGARTLNF
>TRBV6-1|many|TRBJ1-6
CASSEKGRAHNSPLHF
>TRBV7-9|few|TRBJ2-2
CASSSNRDTNTGELFF
>TRBV24-1|few|TRBJ2-1
CATSKAADNEQFF
>TRBV4-1|few|TRBJ2-1
CASSQVRRGGRNEQFF
>TRBV5-1|few|TRBJ2-7
CASSLAPQGPYEQYF
>TRBV6-6|.|TRBJ1-6
CASLWGDRNSPLHF
>TRBV10-2|few|TRBJ2-3
CASRTSGGVTDTQYF
>TRBV4-3|.|TRBJ2-2
CASSQETGNTGELFF
>TRBV7-8|few|TRBJ1-2
CASSPIAGQGSNGYTF
>TRBV4-1|.|TRBJ1-2
CASSPPPTGTYGYTF
>TRBV10-3|.|TRBJ1-5
CAISADSGDQPQHF
>TRBV7-9|few|TRBJ2-5
CASSSNRDRGVVETQYF
>TRBV7-2|few|TRBJ2-3
CASSLAGRGNSDTQYF
>TRBV4-3|many|TRBJ2-3
CASSQDSADTQYF
>TRBV18|few|TRBJ1-1
CASSPVENTRNTEAFF
>TRBV7-2|few|TRBJ2-2
CASSPNRGQKTGELFF
>TRBV6-1|.|TRBJ1-2
CASSQGYYGYTF
>TRBV6-5|few|TRBJ2-6
CASSLQGVTGANVLTF
>TRBV11-2|few|TRBJ2-6
CASSFGRGGANVLTF
>TRBV20-1|many|TRBJ1-4
CSARDPLDEKLFF
>TRBV5-1|many|TRBJ1-1
CASSLDRVTEAFF
>TRBV10-3|.|TRBJ1-3
CAIRGTGSSGNTIYF
>TRBV7-2|.|TRBJ2-7
CASSLDTGYYEQYF
>TRBV14|.|TRBJ1-1
CASSQGTRRRNTEAFF